This TCR beta chain comes out of a study of blood T cell repertoires in COVID-19. Study-wide background: Spain, Italy and the United States supplied samples that represented acute and convalescent COVID-19. Nucleic acid was either cDNA or gDNA, and it came from T cells, B-cell-depleted T cells, or PBMCs.

As processed by the authors: From reference gene primer amplification, estimates of nucleated cell counts were derived. This table comes from immunoSEQ multiplex PCR, and its TCRdb copy is limited to in-frame clones, with some not included. V, J and clone size derive from that table, while D and trimming were established from the DNA sequence. Of a few hundred thousand clones in the sample, around 86% are singletons; the top ten hold less than 3%. Per germline, CDR1 SGHTA and CDR2 FQGNSA. V lost 3 bases and J lost 5; bases outside the gene matches: 5. The length of the CDR3 is 14 residues. The receptor was isolated from a woman aged 25 to 39 with active or convalescent COVID-19. Sequenced: peripheral blood. The chain has TRBV7-2 and TRBJ2-7; 9 positions match TRBD2. The CDR3 DNA follows: TGTGCCAGCAGCTTCGAGCGGGGGGTTAACGAGCAGTACTTC. Translation: CASSFERGVNEQYF.